This entry concerns a single T cell receptor (beta chain). The sample comes from a study of T-cell memory formation after mild COVID-19. With 2 bases removed from V and 1 base from J, the gap between germline ends came to 6 bases. The germline V gene encodes CDR1 MNHNY and CDR2 SVGAGI (reference sequence). CDR3 length equals 13 residues. TCRdb redid the calling of the 5' RACE reads with MiXCR, one entry per CDR3 protein. Among around 260,000 distinct CDR3 sequences, roughly 17% were seen once, and the ten largest hold about a fifth. The sequence was obtained from a man aged 18-30 years who had mild COVID-19 (a few samples of this study predate the infection). Cell type and time point are not known. Sample: PBMCs or a T cell subset sorted from them (not recorded which). V gene TRBV6-6 combines with J gene TRBJ2-7; the D is unclear. CDR3 DNA sequence: TGTGCCAGCAGTTACACAGTATCCTACGAGCAGTACTTC. It encodes CASSYTVSYEQYF.